This T cell receptor beta chain came from a study of cytomegalovirus exposure and HLA in healthy donors. PCR involved 60 Vbeta and 13 Jbeta primers. Method: immunoSEQ multiplex PCR; TCRdb's copy keeps in-frame clones and lacks some. The table shows 100,000 to 150,000 clones, with roughly 66% occurring only once. Trimming left V 4 bases short and J 2 bases short, with 7 bases between. Germline CDR1 and CDR2: SGHRS and YFSETQ. The CDR3 is 13 residues long. Points on this clone: What it binds is not known.

Study results and caveats: In a later analysis, a missense DCLRE1C variant was linked to TCR beta V- and J-gene trimming.

Sequencing input: PBMCs. The sequence derives from a man in his fifties or sixties in good health and CMV-seropositive. The chain recombines TRBV5-1 with TRBJ1-3, with unresolved D. This CDR3 is CASSVTAGNTIYF. CDR3 coding DNA: TGCGCCAGCAGCGTAACAGCTGGAAACACCATATATTTT.